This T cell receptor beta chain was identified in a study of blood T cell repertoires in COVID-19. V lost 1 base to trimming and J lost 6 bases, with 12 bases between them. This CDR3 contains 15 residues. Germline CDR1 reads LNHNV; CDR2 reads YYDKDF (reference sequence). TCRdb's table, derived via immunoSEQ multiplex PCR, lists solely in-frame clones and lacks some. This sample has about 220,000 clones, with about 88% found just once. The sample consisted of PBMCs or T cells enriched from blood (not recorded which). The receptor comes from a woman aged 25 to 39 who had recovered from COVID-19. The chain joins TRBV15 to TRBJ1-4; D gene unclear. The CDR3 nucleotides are TGTGCCACCAGCAGAGTGGTCGACAAAGATGAAAAACTGTTTTTT. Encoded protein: CATSRVVDKDEKLFF.